This T cell receptor beta chain was found in a study of STAT3 mutations in large granular lymphocyte leukemia. The study's findings and limits: Every T-LGLL patient had at least one immunodominant TCRbeta clonotype.

In the case of this clone: What it recognizes is unknown.

This table comes from immunoSEQ multiplex PCR, and its TCRdb copy is limited to in-frame clones, with some not included. The sample shows approximately 43,000 clones, roughly three quarters of them seen only once. The junction had 10 bases not matched to a gene; V was cut back by 4 bases and J by 6 bases. CDR1 is SGDLS, CDR2 YYNGEE, per germline. This CDR3 is 15 amino acids long. The V call is TRBV9, the J call TRBJ2-4, with 7 bases fitting TRBD2. This receptor was identified in a human donor with T large granular lymphocyte leukemia. Some clones in this sample may be carry-over from other donors' samples. The sequenced sample consisted of PBMCs. The CDR3 reads CASSPRAIAGNIQYF. Written as DNA, the CDR3 is TGTGCCAGCAGCCCCCGAGCGATAGCGGGAAACATTCAGTACTTC.